Listed here are 10 T cell receptor beta chains from one sample, sequenced in a study of regulatory T cells in long-lasting Graves disease. Time point defined: persistent/refractory GD, antithyroid drugs over 5 years with positive TRAb. PBMC RNA was the source of the TCR library. Assembly of TCR beta libraries relied on iRepertoire HTBI primers together with Arm-PCR of CDR3 regions. TCRdb reprocessed the multiplex PCR reads via MiXCR and lists one record per CDR3 protein. The sample records roughly 490,000 distinct CDR3 sequences, around a fifth being singletons. The specimen comprised peripheral blood mononuclear cells (PBMCs), sampled when the disease was refractory, from a patient treated with antithyroid drugs. These receptors came from a female donor with Graves disease.

This clonotype was seen only once. The chain employs TRBV7-3 and TRBJ2-2, with D perhaps matching TRBD1 or TRBD2 (5 bases each). The length of the CDR3 is 13 residues. V was cut by 5 bases and J by 6 bases, with 10 bases left in between. The germline gives CDR1 SGHTA, CDR2 FQGTGA. For the CDR3, the DNA is TGTGCCAGCAGCCCCAGGGAGCCCGGGGAGCTGTTTTTT. Amino acids: CASSPREPGELFF.

On this clonotype itself: A clone one base away is much larger, so this may be a read error. The chain combines TRBV2 with TRBJ1-1; D gene ambiguous. CDR1 is SNHLY and CDR2 is FYNNEI in the germline V gene. The CDR3 is made up of 14 amino acids. The CDR3 here is CTSSFREVVTEAFF. The CDR3 DNA is TGTACCAGCAGCTTCCGGGAGGTGGTAACTGAAGCTTTCTTT.

In its sample, this clonotype was seen many times. The chain recombines TRBV6-1 with TRBJ1-2; D uncertain. V was pared by 11 bases and J by 4 bases, with 17 bases between. The CDR3 runs to 13 residues. The germline V gene encodes CDR1 MNHNS and CDR2 SASEGT. The CDR3 nucleotides read TGTGCCGGAGCCCAAGGGCCCTCCTATGGCTACACCTTC. This translates into CAGAQGPSYGYTF.

This chain connects TRBV5-6 to TRBJ1-2; 8 nucleotides match TRBD1. Germline V gene data show CDR1 as SGHDT and CDR2 as YYEEEE. J lost 1 base, V lost 3 bases, and 8 bases had no gene match. CDR3 length: 16 amino acids. In DNA form, the CDR3 reads TGTGCCAGCAGCTACTCCGGGACAGGCTTTAACTATGGCTACACCTTC. This translates into CASSYSGTGFNYGYTF.

The V and J genes are TRBV19 and TRBJ2-5; 9 bases fit TRBD2. Trimming removed 4 bases from V and 3 bases from J; junction bases left unmatched: 3. The CDR3 runs to 14 residues. Germline V CDR1 and CDR2: LNHDA, SQIVND (reference sequence). CDR3 nucleotides: TGTGCCAGTAGTACCGTAGCGGGAGAAGAGACCCAGTACTTC. Translated: CASSTVAGEETQYF.

The chain joins TRBV3-1 to TRBJ2-7, with D perhaps TRBD1 (6 bases). V lost 3 bases to trimming and J lost 6 bases, with 12 bases between them. Germline assignment: CDR1 LGHDT and CDR2 YNNKEL (reference sequence). CDR3 length: 13 amino acids. The CDR3 sequence is CASSQVTGSEQYF. DNA of the CDR3: TGTGCCAGCAGCCAGGTCACAGGGAGCGAGCAGTACTTC.

The chain combines TRBV5-8 with TRBJ1-5; D remains ambiguous. V was pared by 1 base and J by 0 bases, with 14 bases between. The germline V gene encodes CDR1 SGHTS and CDR2 YDEGEE. The CDR3 contains 17 residues. CDR3 protein: CASSLIYTGDSNQPQHF. The DNA for the CDR3 is TGTGCCAGCAGCTTGATCTATACGGGAGATAGCAATCAGCCCCAGCATTTT.

There are a few counts of this clonotype. V usage is TRBV20-1 and J usage is TRBJ1-1, with D possibly TRBD1 on 6 matching bases. This CDR3 contains 12 residues. The germline V gene encodes CDR1 DFQATT and CDR2 SNEGSKA (reference sequence). The V end lost 6 bases, the J end lost 5 bases, and 13 bases lay between the germline ends. In DNA, the CDR3 is TGCAGTGCAAGAAGGGGGATGACTGAAGCTTTCTTT. Protein: CSARRGMTEAFF.

The sample holds many counts of this clonotype. The chain combines TRBV12-3 or TRBV12-4 with TRBJ1-5, with D tentatively TRBD1 (5 bases). V lost 6 bases and J lost 0, with 15 bases in between. CDR3 size: 16 residues. CDR3 bases: TGTGCCAGCAGGAGAGGTGGGGGGAATAGCAATCAGCCCCAGCATTTT. As protein: CASRRGGGNSNQPQHF.

This clonotype occurred many times. The rearrangement joins TRBV28 to TRBJ1-5; no firm D call. CDR1 and CDR2 (germline): MDHEN, SYDVKM. This CDR3 has 14 amino acids. Trimming stripped 6 bases from V and 0 bases from J, with 9 bases between. CDR3 bases: TGTGCCAGCAGCCTCCAAAGTAGCAATCAGCCCCAGCATTTT. This gives the protein CASSLQSSNQPQHF.